The clone carrying this T cell receptor (beta chain) was observed a few times. The antigen remains unidentified. The data were obtained in a study of blood T cells in healthy people across ages. Points from the study as a whole: Diversity figures derived from one million T cells were judged to underestimate the true value. Long-lived and aged donors differed, with more naive CD4+ cells and higher diversity in the long-lived.

The second PCR ran roughly 6 to 11 cycles with a sample-barcoded 5' primer and J-beta primers. From the 5' RACE reads, TCRdb called clonotypes with MiXCR, one entry per CDR3 protein. The data hold about a million distinct CDR3 sequences, with around 48% observed a single time. Germline V gives CDR1 SEHNR, CDR2 FQNEAQ (reference sequence). Trimming pared 8 bases from V and 5 bases from J, leaving 7 bases between. This CDR3 contains 10 residues. The TCR comes from a young man in good health. Sequenced sample: blood. The rearrangement joins TRBV7-9 to TRBJ2-7; D might be TRBD1 (5 bases). CDR3: CASLGDEQYF. Here the CDR3 DNA reads TGTGCCAGCTTAGGGGACGAGCAGTACTTC.